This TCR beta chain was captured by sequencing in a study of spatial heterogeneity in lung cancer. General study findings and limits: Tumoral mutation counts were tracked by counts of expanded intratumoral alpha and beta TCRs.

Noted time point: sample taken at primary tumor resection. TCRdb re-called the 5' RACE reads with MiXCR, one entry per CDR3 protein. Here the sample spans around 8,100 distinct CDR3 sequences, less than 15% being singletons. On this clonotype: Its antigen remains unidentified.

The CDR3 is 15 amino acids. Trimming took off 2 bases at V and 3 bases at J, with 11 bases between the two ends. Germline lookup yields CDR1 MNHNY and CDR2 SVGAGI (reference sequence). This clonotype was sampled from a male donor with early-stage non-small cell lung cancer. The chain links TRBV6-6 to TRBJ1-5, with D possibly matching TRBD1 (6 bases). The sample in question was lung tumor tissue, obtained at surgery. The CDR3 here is CASSYHRDANQPQHF. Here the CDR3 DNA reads TGTGCCAGCAGTTACCACAGGGATGCCAATCAGCCCCAGCATTTT.